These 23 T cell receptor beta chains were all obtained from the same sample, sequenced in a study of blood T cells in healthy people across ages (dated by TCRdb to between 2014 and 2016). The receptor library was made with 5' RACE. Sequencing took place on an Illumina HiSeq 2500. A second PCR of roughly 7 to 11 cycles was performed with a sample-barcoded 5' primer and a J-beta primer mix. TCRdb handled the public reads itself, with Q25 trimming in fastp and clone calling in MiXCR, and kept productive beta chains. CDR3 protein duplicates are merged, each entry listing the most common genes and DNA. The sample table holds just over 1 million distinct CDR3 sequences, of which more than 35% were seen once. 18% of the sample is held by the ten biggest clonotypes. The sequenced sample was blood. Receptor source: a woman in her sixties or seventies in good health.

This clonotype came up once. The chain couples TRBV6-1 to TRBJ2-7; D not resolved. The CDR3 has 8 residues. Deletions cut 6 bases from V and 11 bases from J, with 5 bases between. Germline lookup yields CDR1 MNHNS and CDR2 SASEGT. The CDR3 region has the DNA TGTGCCAGCAGCGCAGAGTACTTC. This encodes CASSAEYF.

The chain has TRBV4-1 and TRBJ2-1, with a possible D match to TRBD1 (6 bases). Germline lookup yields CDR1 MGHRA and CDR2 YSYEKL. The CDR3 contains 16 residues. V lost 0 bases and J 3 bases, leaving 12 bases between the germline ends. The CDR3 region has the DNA TGCGCCAGCAGCCAAGATCCAGGACAGCGCTACAATGAGCAGTTCTTC. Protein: CASSQDPGQRYNEQFF.

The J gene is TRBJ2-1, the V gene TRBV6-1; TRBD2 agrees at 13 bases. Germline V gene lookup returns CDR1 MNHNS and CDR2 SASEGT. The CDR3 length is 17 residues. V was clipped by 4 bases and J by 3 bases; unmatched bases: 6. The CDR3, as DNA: TGTGCCAGCAGTGCACTAGCGGGAGGGAAAGTCTACAATGAGCAGTTCTTC. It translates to CASSALAGGKVYNEQFF.

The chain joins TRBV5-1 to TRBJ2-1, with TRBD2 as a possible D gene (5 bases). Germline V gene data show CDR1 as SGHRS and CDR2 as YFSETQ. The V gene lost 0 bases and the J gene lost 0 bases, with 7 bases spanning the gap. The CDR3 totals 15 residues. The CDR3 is CASSLVATSYNEQFF. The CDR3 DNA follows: TGCGCCAGCAGCTTGGTAGCGACCTCCTACAATGAGCAGTTCTTC.

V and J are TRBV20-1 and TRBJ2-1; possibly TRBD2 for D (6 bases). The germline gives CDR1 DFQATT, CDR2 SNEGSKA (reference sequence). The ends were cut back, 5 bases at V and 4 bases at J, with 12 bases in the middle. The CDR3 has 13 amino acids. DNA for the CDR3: TGCAGTGCTCCCGGGACTCGGTACAATGAGCAGTTCTTC. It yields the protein CSAPGTRYNEQFF.

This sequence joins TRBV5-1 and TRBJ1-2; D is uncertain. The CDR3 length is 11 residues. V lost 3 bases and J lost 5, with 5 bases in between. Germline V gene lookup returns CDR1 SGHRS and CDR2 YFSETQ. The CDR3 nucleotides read TGCGCCAGCAGCTCCGAGTATGGCTACACCTTC. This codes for CASSSEYGYTF.

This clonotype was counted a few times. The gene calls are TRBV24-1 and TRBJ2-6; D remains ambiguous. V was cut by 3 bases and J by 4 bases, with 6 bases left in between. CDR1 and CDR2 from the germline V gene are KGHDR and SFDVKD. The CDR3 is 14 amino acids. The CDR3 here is CATSDVFGANVLTF. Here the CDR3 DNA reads TGTGCCACCAGTGATGTCTTCGGGGCCAACGTCCTGACTTTC.

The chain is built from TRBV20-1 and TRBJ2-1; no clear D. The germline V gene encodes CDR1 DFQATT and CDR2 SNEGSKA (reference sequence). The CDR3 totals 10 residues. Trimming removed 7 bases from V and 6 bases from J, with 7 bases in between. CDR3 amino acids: CSVLSNEQFF. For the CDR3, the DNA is TGCAGTGTATTGTCCAATGAGCAGTTCTTC.

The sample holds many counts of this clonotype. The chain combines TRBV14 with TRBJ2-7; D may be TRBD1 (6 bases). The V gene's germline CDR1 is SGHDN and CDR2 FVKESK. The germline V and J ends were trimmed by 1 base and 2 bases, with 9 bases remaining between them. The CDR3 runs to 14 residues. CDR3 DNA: TGTGCCAGCAGCCAAGGGGGGCTCCCCTACGAGCAGTACTTC. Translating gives CASSQGGLPYEQYF.

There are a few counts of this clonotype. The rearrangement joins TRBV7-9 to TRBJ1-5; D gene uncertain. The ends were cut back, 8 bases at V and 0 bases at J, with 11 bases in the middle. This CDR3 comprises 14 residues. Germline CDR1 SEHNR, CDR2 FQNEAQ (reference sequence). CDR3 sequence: CASSPLYSNQPQHF. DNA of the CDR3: TGTGCCAGCTCCCCGCTATATAGCAATCAGCCCCAGCATTTT.

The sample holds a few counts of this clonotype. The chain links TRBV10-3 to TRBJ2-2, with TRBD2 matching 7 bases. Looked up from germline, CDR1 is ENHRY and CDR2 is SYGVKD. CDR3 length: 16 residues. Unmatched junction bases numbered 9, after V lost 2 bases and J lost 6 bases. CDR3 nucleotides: TGTGCCATCAGTGAGAGTGGGAGGGCCTCGTCCGGGGAGCTGTTTTTT. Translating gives CAISESGRASSGELFF.

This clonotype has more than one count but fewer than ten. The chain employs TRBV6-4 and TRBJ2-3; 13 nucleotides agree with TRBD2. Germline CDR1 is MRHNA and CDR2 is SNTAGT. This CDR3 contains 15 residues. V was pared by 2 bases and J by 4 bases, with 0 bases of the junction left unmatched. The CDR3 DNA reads TGTGCCAGCAGTGACGGGACTAGCGGGGCAGATACGCAGTATTTT. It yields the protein CASSDGTSGADTQYF.

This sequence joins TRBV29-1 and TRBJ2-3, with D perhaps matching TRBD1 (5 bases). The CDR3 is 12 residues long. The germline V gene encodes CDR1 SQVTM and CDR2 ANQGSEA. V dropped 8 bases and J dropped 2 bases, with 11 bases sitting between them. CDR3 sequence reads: CSLLTVTDTQYF. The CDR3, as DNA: TGCAGCTTACTGACAGTCACAGATACGCAGTATTTT.

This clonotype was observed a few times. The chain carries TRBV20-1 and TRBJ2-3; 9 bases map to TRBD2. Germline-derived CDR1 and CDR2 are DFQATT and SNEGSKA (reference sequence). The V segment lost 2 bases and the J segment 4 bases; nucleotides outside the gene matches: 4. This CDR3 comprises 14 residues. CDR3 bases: TGCAGTGCTAGACTAGCGGGATACTCAGATACGCAGTATTTT. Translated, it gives CSARLAGYSDTQYF.

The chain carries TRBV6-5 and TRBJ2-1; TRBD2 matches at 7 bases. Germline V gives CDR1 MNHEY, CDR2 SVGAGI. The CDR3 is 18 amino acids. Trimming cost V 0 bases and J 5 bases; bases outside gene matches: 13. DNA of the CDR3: TGTGCCAGCAGTTACTCGAAGTACGGGGGGAGGATTAACAATGAGCAGTTCTTC. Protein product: CASSYSKYGGRINNEQFF.

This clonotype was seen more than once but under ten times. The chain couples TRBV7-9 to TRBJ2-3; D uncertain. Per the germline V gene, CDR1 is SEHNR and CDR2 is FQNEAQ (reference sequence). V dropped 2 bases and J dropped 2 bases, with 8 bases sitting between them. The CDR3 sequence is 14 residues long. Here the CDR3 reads CASSLTGLTDTQYF. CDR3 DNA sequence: TGTGCCAGCAGCTTAACCGGCCTCACAGATACGCAGTATTTT.

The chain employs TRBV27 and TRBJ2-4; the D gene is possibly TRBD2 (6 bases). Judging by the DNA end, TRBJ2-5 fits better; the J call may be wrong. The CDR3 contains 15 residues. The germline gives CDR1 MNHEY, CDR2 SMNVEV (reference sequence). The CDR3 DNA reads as TGTGCCAGCAGTTCTAGGGCGGGAATCCTAGAGACCCAGTACTTC. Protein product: CASSSRAGILETQYF.

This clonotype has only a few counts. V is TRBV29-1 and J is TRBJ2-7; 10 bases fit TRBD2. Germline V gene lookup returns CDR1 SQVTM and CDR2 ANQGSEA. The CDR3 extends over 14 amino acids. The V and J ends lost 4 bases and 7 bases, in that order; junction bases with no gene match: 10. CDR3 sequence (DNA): TGCAGCGTTGGCTTAGCGGGAGGCCCGGGGGAGCAGTACTTC. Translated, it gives CSVGLAGGPGEQYF.

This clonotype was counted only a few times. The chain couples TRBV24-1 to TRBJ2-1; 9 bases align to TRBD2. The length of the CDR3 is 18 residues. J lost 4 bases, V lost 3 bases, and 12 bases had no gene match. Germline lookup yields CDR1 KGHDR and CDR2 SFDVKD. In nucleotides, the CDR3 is TGTGCCACCAGTGATCCCAGTAGGGGACTAGCAGGTTACAATGAGCAGTTCTTC. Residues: CATSDPSRGLAGYNEQFF.

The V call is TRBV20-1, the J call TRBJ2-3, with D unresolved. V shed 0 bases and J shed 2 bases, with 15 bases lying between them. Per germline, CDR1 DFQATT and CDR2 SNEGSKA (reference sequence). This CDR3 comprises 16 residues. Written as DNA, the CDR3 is TGCAGTGCTAGAGATCGACTTCCTCGAGACACAGATACGCAGTATTTT. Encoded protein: CSARDRLPRDTDTQYF.

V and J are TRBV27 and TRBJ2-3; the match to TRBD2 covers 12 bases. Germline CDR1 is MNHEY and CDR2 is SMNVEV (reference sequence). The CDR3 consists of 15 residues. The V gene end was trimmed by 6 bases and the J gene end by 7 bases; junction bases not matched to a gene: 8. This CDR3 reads CASRLTSGSLYTQYF. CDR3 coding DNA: TGTGCCAGCAGACTGACTAGCGGGAGTTTGTATACGCAGTATTTT.

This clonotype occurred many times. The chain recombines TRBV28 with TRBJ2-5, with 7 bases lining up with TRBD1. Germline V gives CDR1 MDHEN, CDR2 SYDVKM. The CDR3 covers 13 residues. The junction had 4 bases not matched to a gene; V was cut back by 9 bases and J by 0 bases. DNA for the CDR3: TGTGCCAGGAAGGGGACAGACCAAGAGACCCAGTACTTC. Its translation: CARKGTDQETQYF.

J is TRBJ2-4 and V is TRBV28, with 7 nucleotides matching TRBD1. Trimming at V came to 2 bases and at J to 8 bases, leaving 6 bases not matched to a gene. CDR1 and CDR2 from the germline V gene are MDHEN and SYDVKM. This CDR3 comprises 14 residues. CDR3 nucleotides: TGTGCCAGCAGTTTACGACAGGGTATACACATTCAGTACTTC. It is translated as CASSLRQGIHIQYF. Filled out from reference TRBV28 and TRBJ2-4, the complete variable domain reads DVKVTQSSRYLVKRTGEKVFLECVQDMDHENMFWYRQDPGLGLRLIYFSYDVKMKEKGDIPEGYSVSREKKERFSLILESASTNQTSMYLCASSLRQGIHIQYFGAGTRLSVL.